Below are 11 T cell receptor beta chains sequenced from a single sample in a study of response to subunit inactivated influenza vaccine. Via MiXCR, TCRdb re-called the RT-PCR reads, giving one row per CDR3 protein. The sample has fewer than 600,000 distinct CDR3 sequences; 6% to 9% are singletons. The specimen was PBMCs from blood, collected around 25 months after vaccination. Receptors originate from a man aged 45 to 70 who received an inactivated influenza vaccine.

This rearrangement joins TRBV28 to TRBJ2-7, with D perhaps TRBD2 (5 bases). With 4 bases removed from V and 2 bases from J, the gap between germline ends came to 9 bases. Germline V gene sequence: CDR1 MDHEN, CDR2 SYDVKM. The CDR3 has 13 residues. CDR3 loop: CASSSLAPYEQYF. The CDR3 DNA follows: TGTGCCAGCAGTTCCCTAGCACCCTACGAGCAGTACTTC.

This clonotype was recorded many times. This chain's CDR3 is CASSVGYNGYTF. The CDR3 nucleotides read TGTGCCAGCAGTGTGGGGTATAATGGCTACACCTTC. The rearrangement links TRBV25-1 to TRBJ1-2, with D unresolved. Per the germline V gene, CDR1 is MGHDK and CDR2 is SYGVNS. V lost 4 bases and J lost 6, with 9 bases in between. This CDR3 contains 12 residues.

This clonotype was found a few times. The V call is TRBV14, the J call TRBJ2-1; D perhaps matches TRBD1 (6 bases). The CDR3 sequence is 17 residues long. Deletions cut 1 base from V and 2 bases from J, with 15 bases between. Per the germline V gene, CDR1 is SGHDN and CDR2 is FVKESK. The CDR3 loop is CASSQGFGQGTYNEQFF. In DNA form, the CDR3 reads TGTGCCAGCAGCCAAGGTTTTGGTCAGGGGACCTACAATGAGCAGTTCTTC.

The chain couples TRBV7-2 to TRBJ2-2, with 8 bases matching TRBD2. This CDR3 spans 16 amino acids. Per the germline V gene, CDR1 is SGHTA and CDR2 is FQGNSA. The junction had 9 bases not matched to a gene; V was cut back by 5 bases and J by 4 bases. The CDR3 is CASSRIPSGSTGELFF. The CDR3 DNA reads TGTGCCAGCAGCAGAATCCCTAGCGGGTCCACCGGGGAGCTGTTTTTT.

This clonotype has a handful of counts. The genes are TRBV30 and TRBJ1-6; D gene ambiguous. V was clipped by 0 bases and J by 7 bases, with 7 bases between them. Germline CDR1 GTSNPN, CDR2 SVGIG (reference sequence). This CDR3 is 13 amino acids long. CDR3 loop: CAWSVRGNSPLHF. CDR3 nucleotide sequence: TGTGCCTGGAGTGTACGCGGGAATTCACCCCTCCACTTT. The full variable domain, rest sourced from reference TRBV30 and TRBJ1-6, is SQTIHQWPATLVQPVGSPLSLECTVEGTSNPNLYWYRQAAGRGLQLLFYSVGIGQISSEVPQNLSASRPQDRQFILSSKKLLLSDSGFYLCAWSVRGNSPLHFGNGTRLTVT.

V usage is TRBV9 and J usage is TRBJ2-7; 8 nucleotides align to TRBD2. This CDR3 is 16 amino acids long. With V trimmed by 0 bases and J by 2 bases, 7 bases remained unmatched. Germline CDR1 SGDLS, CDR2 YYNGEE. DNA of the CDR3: TGTGCCAGCAGCGTAGTTCCGCGGGGGGCGACCTACGAGCAGTACTTC. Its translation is CASSVVPRGATYEQYF. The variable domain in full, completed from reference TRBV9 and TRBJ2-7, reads DSGVTQTPKHLITATGQRVTLRCSPRSGDLSVYWYQQSLDQGLQFLIQYYNGEERAKGNILERFSAQQFPDLHSELNLSSLELGDSALYFCASSVVPRGATYEQYFGPGTRLTVT.

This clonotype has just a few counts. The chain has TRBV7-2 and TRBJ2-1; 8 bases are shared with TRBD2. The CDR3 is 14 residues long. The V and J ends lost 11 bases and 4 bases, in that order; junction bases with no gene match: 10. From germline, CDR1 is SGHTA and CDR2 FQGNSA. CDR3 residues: CALSGLGVYNEQFF. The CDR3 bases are TGTGCCCTCTCGGGACTAGGTGTTTACAATGAGCAGTTCTTC. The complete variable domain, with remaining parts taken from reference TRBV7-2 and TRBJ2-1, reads GAGVSQSPSNKVTEKGKDVELRCDPISGHTALYWYRQSLGQGLEFLIYFQGNSAPDKSGLPSDRFSAERTGGSVSTLTIQRTQQEDSAVYLCALSGLGVYNEQFFGPGTRLTVL.

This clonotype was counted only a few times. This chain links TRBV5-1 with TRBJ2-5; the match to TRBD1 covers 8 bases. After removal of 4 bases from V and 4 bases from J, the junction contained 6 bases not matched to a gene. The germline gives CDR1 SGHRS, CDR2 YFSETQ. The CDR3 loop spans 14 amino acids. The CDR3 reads CASSREDRVETQYF. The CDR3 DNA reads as TGCGCCAGCAGCCGAGAGGACAGGGTAGAGACCCAGTACTTC.

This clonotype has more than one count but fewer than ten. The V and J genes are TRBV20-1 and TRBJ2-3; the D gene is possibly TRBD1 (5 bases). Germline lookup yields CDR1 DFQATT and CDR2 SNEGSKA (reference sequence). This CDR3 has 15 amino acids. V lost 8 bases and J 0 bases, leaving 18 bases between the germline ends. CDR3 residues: CSSKPIGQSTDTQYF. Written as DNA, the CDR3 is TGCAGTTCAAAACCAATCGGACAAAGCACAGATACGCAGTATTTT.

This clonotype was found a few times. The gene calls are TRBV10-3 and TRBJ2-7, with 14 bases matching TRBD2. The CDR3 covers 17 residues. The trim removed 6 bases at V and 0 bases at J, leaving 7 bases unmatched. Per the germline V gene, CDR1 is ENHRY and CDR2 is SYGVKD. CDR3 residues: CAISNPGLAGVSYEQYF. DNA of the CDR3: TGTGCCATCAGCAACCCGGGACTAGCGGGAGTCTCCTACGAGCAGTACTTC.

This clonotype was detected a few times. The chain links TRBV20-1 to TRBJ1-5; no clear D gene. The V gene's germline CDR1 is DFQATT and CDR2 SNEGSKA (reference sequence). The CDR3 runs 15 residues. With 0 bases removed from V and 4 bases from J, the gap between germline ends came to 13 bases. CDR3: CSARDMGSNNQPQHF. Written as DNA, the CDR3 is TGCAGTGCTAGAGATATGGGTTCCAATAATCAGCCCCAGCATTTT.